The 8 T cell receptor beta chains below come from one sample, sequenced in a study of T-cell reconstitution after alpha-beta-depleted transplantation in children. Unique molecular identifiers were incorporated during preparation of the TCRbeta library. TCRdb recomputed calls from the PCR reads with MiXCR, one row per CDR3 protein. The profile covers hundreds of thousands of distinct CDR3 sequences, with about an eighth appearing a single time and 5% to 6% taken by the ten largest. Sequenced here: PBMCs from the stem cell graft donor, sampled from the stem cell graft. The receptor source for this set is a human donor who donated a stem cell graft to a child with combined immunodeficiency.

Concerning this clonotype: An end of the junction does not agree with germline; a read error may underlie this. This chain uses TRBV6-2 or TRBV6-3 with TRBJ2-1; D ambiguous. The CDR3 spans 14 residues. Germline V lookup: CDR1 MNHEY, CDR2 SVGEGT. CDR3 sequence (DNA): TGTGCCAGCAGTTACAGGGCCTCCTACAATGAGCAGATCTTC. Encoded protein: CASSYRASYNEQIF.

The rearrangement uses TRBV20-1 and TRBJ2-7; D unclear. Germline V lookup: CDR1 DFQATT, CDR2 SNEGSKA (reference sequence). This CDR3 contains 13 residues. V shed 1 base and J shed 9 bases, with 16 bases lying between them. The CDR3 DNA follows: TGCAGTGCTAGAGGAAAACTATACAGTGCGCAGTACTTC. This codes for CSARGKLYSAQYF.

This clonotype has ten or more counts. The V gene is TRBV6-1, the J gene TRBJ2-7; 7 bases are a match to TRBD2. This CDR3 has 15 residues. Germline CDR1 and CDR2: MNHNS and SASEGT. Trimming cost V 0 bases and J 2 bases; bases outside gene matches: 4. The CDR3 sequence is CASSEAGGTPYEQYF. DNA for the CDR3: TGTGCCAGCAGTGAAGCGGGAGGGACGCCCTACGAGCAGTACTTC.

In its sample, this clonotype was seen many times. The V gene is TRBV6-5, the J gene TRBJ1-1; the D is unclear. The V end lost 2 bases, the J end lost 8 bases, and 12 bases lay between the germline ends. The CDR3 loop spans 13 amino acids. Looked up from germline, CDR1 is MNHEY and CDR2 is SVGAGI. The CDR3 DNA follows: TGTGCCAGCAGTTACGCCGGACGGTCGGAAGCTTTCTTT. Translation gives CASSYAGRSEAFF.

The chain combines TRBV6-4 with TRBJ2-1; D is possibly TRBD2 (5 bases). From germline, CDR1 is MRHNA and CDR2 SNTAGT. The CDR3 has 16 amino acids. Trimming removed 0 bases at V and 1 base at J, with 10 bases between. In DNA, the CDR3 is TGTGCCAGCAGTGACTCGATGACTATTTCCTACAATGAGCAGTTCTTC. Its protein product is CASSDSMTISYNEQFF.

This clonotype showed up just a few times. The chain employs TRBV9 and TRBJ2-3; tentatively, D is TRBD1 or TRBD2 (5 bases each). V gave up 2 bases and J gave up 0 bases, with 13 bases separating them. Germline V gene lookup returns CDR1 SGDLS and CDR2 YYNGEE. This CDR3 spans 16 amino acids. CDR3: CASSVGALASTDTQYF. In nucleotides, the CDR3 is TGTGCCAGCAGCGTCGGGGCTCTAGCTAGCACAGATACGCAGTATTTT. Full variable domain (outside the CDR3, taken from reference TRBV9 and TRBJ2-3): DSGVTQTPKHLITATGQRVTLRCSPRSGDLSVYWYQQSLDQGLQFLIQYYNGEERAKGNILERFSAQQFPDLHSELNLSSLELGDSALYFCASSVGALASTDTQYFGPGTRLTVL.

This clonotype was counted at least ten times. This chain uses TRBV4-2 with TRBJ1-1; unclear D gene. The V gene lost 3 bases and the J gene lost 7 bases, with 18 bases spanning the gap. The germline gives CDR1 LGHNA, CDR2 YNFKEQ. CDR3 length: 15 amino acids. Here the CDR3 DNA reads TGTGCCAGCAGCCATTACGAACCGCCTGATGGTGAAGCTTTCTTT. Its translation: CASSHYEPPDGEAFF.

This clonotype was seen many times. The V and J genes are TRBV12-3 or TRBV12-4 and TRBJ1-1, with 9 nucleotides matching TRBD1. This CDR3 has 15 amino acids. The V gene end was trimmed by 6 bases and the J gene end by 3 bases; junction bases not matched to a gene: 8. The CDR3 DNA sequence: TGTGCCAGCAGCTCTAGGACAGGGGAGTACACTGAAGCTTTCTTT. Translation gives CASSSRTGEYTEAFF.